This TCR beta chain was sequenced for a study of T cell changes during pregnancy in multiple sclerosis. This clone was counted a single time. Libraries were prepared by immunoSEQ multiplex PCR; TCRdb keeps only in-frame clonotypes and omits some of them. The data contain around 40,000 clones, roughly 89% of them seen just once; the ten biggest clones take up about 1.2%. The V gene's germline CDR1 is LGHNA and CDR2 YSLEER. The trim removed 0 bases at V and 4 bases at J, leaving 3 bases unmatched. The CDR3 spans 15 residues. The source was CD4+ T cells from peripheral blood mononuclear cells, collected in the first trimester of pregnancy. The source is a female donor with multiple sclerosis, enrolled in a pregnancy study. V is TRBV4-3 and J is TRBJ1-2, with 9 bases lining up with TRBD1. The CDR3 DNA reads as TGCGCCAGCAGCCAAGAAAGACAGGGGGGCTATGGCTACACCTTC. Encoded protein: CASSQERQGGYGYTF.